The rows below give T cell receptor beta chains drawn from one sample of a study of T-cell reconstitution after alpha-beta-depleted transplantation in children. TCRdb passed the PCR reads through MiXCR, listing each CDR3 protein once. This table holds approximately 85,000 distinct CDR3 sequences, 13% to 15% found once. This sample comprised PBMCs, mostly from graft donor cells, obtained 180 days after TCRalphabeta/CD19-depleted stem cell transplant. Receptors originate from a male patient between 2 and 10 years old who had a stem cell transplant for acute lymphoblastic leukemia, so the T cells may come from the graft donor. CDR3s include the opening cysteine and the closing phenylalanine or tryptophan. Fields, in order: J gene, D gene, clone size, V gene, CDR3 protein, CDR3 DNA. The D gene is left open where the match is weak. Expanded clones get a size class; other rows say once, few or many, or leave the size out.

>TRBJ1-2|TRBD1|NA|TRBV20-1
CRGGQEQARHTF
TGCAGGGGGGGACAGGAGCAGGCTCGTCACACCTTC
>TRBJ2-1|TRBD2|NA|TRBV7-9
CASSSSGRVVNEQFF
TGTGCCAGCAGCTCTAGCGGGAGAGTTGTGAATGAGCAGTTCTTC
>TRBJ2-1|TRBD2|NA|TRBV9
CASSVGGTSGRNEQFF
TGTGCCAGCAGCGTAGGGGGGACTAGCGGGAGGAATGAGCAGTTCTTC
>TRBJ2-3|TRBD2|NA|TRBV7-2
CASSISGGSDTQYF
TGTGCCAGCAGCATTAGCGGGGGGTCAGATACGCAGTATTTT
>TRBJ2-5|NA|many|TRBV7-2
CASSRRKTQYF
TGTGCCAGCAGCCGGCGGAAGACCCAGTACTTC
>TRBJ2-7|NA|NA|TRBV9
CASSPSGTGVYEQYF
TGTGCCAGCAGCCCTAGCGGGACAGGGGTCTACGAGCAGTACTTC
>TRBJ2-2|TRBD1|many|TRBV4-3
CASSQDHRGLSGELFF
TGCGCCAGCAGCCAAGATCACAGGGGGCTGTCCGGGGAGCTGTTTTTT
>TRBJ2-7|NA|NA|TRBV7-2
CASSLEERAYEQYF
TGTGCCAGCAGCTTAGAGGAGAGGGCCTACGAGCAGTACTTC
>TRBJ2-1|NA|few|TRBV24-1
CATSDHPQGFGSYNEQFF
TGTGCCACCAGTGATCATCCCCAGGGATTCGGTTCCTACAATGAGCAGTTCTTC
>TRBJ1-1|NA|few|TRBV10-2
CASRDSGRAEAFF
TGCGCCAGCAGGGATAGTGGTAGGGCTGAAGCTTTCTTT
>TRBJ2-1|NA|few|TRBV24-1
CATSDLGGAGNEQFF
TGTGCCACCAGTGATTTGGGCGGGGCCGGGAATGAGCAGTTCTTC
>TRBJ1-1|TRBD1|NA|TRBV29-1
CSVARGQGGLNTEAFF
TGCAGCGTTGCCCGAGGACAGGGGGGCCTAAACACTGAAGCTTTCTTT
>TRBJ1-1|TRBD1|few|TRBV7-2
CASSSRTGSTEAFF
TGTGCCAGCAGCTCCCGGACAGGGAGCACTGAAGCTTTCTTT
>TRBJ1-4|TRBD1|NA|TRBV5-1
CASSVGTGGGTTNEKLFF
TGCGCCAGCAGCGTTGGGACAGGAGGTGGAACAACTAATGAAAAACTGTTTTTT
>TRBJ1-2|NA|NA|TRBV6-1
CASSDRQGKNYGYTF
TGTGCCAGCAGTGATCGCCAGGGAAAAAACTATGGCTACACCTTC
>TRBJ2-1|NA|NA|TRBV7-2
CASSPSSYNEQFF
TGTGCCAGCAGCCCGAGCTCCTACAATGAGCAGTTCTTC
>TRBJ2-6|NA|NA|TRBV11-1
CASSLFTGLQTGANVLTF
TGTGCCAGCAGCTTATTTACAGGTCTTCAGACTGGGGCCAACGTCCTGACTTTC
>TRBJ1-1|NA|few|TRBV12-3/TRBV12-4
CASSQRTEAFF
TGTGCCAGCAGCCAGAGGACTGAAGCTTTCTTT
>TRBJ2-7|TRBD2|many|TRBV20-1
CSAKRGLLEQYF
TGCAGTGCTAAGCGGGGACTTCTCGAGCAGTACTTC
>TRBJ1-1|NA|NA|TRBV12-3/TRBV12-4
CASSSGGGTIPEAFF
TGTGCCAGCAGCTCGGGGGGTGGGACCATCCCTGAAGCTTTCTTT
>TRBJ2-3|TRBD2|few|TRBV29-1
CSVLAGGADTQYF
TGCAGCGTTCTAGCGGGAGGGGCAGATACGCAGTATTTT
>TRBJ1-2|NA|few|TRBV5-6
CASSFHGESYTF
TGTGCCAGCAGCTTCCACGGCGAGAGCTACACCTTC
>TRBJ2-1|TRBD1|few|TRBV7-2
CASSLADRGTPYSISYNEQFF
TGTGCCAGCAGCTTAGCGGACAGGGGAACCCCCTATAGTATCTCCTACAATGAGCAGTTCTTC
>TRBJ1-2|TRBD1|many|TRBV10-3
CAITRGQNYGYTF
TGTGCCATCACCAGGGGACAGAACTATGGCTACACCTTC
>TRBJ2-6|NA|few|TRBV10-2
CASISFSAGANVLTF
TGCGCCAGCATATCTTTTAGCGCTGGGGCCAACGTCCTGACTTTC
>TRBJ1-1|NA|many|TRBV29-1
CSVDGVSWTEAFF
TGCAGCGTTGATGGGGTGTCGTGGACTGAAGCTTTCTTT
>TRBJ1-2|NA|many|TRBV6-5
CASSYSTGGNYGYTF
TGTGCCAGCAGTTACTCGACAGGTGGTAACTATGGCTACACCTTC
>TRBJ1-2|NA|NA|TRBV12-5
CASGSFDGSGWNYGYTF
TGTGCTAGTGGTTCTTTCGATGGTTCAGGGTGGAACTATGGCTACACCTTC
>TRBJ1-2|TRBD1|NA|TRBV6-1
CASKGKTAGTGAVNYGYTF
TGTGCCAGCAAAGGAAAGACCGCCGGGACAGGGGCTGTTAACTATGGCTACACCTTC
>TRBJ1-2|NA|few|TRBV20-1
CSARGYTYYGYTF
TGCAGTGCTAGAGGGTATACGTACTATGGCTACACCTTC
>TRBJ2-5|TRBD1|NA|TRBV5-6
CASSLGTGGRKTQYF
TGTGCCAGCAGCTTGGGTACAGGGGGAAGGAAGACCCAGTACTTC
>TRBJ2-1|TRBD2|NA|TRBV14
CASSPWGGGRGNEQFF
TGTGCCAGCAGCCCCTGGGGCGGGGGGCGCGGCAATGAGCAGTTCTTC
>TRBJ1-2|TRBD1|NA|TRBV9
CASSASGQGAQNYGYTF
TGTGCCAGCAGCGCGTCGGGACAGGGGGCTCAAAACTATGGCTACACCTTC
>TRBJ1-6|NA|few|TRBV6-5
CASSFIGSGSPLHF
TGTGCCAGCAGTTTCATTGGAAGCGGTTCACCCCTCCACTTT
>TRBJ2-1|NA|NA|TRBV29-1
CSVVRGPSAPIYNEQFF
TGCAGCGTTGTTAGAGGGCCCTCCGCGCCGATCTACAATGAGCAGTTCTTC
>TRBJ2-3|NA|many|TRBV21-1
CATSRGTDTQYF
TGTGCCACGAGCAGGGGGACAGATACGCAGTATTTT
>TRBJ2-3|NA|few|TRBV6-5
CASSYRPSTDTQYF
TGTGCCAGCAGTTACAGGCCTAGCACAGATACGCAGTATTTT
>TRBJ2-4|TRBD1|few|TRBV3-1
CASSQGDRPIAKNIQYF
TGTGCCAGCAGCCAAGGGGACAGGCCGATTGCCAAAAACATTCAGTACTTC
>TRBJ1-2|TRBD1|NA|TRBV20-1
CSASRDRGPYGYTF
TGCAGTGCTAGTAGGGACAGGGGACCCTATGGCTACACCTTC
>TRBJ2-7|TRBD1|few|TRBV2
CASIGTGGVSGASYEQYF
TGTGCCAGCATCGGCACAGGGGGAGTTAGCGGAGCCTCCTACGAGCAGTACTTC
>TRBJ1-1|NA|NA|TRBV6-5
CASLIGTEAFF
TGTGCCAGCCTTATCGGCACTGAAGCTTTCTTT
>TRBJ1-2|NA|NA|TRBV27
CASRRPGANYGYTF
TGTGCCAGCAGGAGGCCAGGGGCGAACTATGGCTACACCTTC
>TRBJ2-3|TRBD2|NA|TRBV5-1
CASSLGLAGETDTQYF
TGCGCCAGCAGCTTGGGACTAGCGGGAGAGACAGATACGCAGTATTTT
>TRBJ2-3|NA|many|TRBV5-4
CASSFQYTDTQYF
TGTGCCAGCAGCTTTCAATACACAGATACGCAGTATTTT
>TRBJ2-2|NA|many|TRBV5-5
CASSLTGRRMFF
TGTGCCAGCAGCTTGACAGGGAGGAGAATGTTTTTT
>TRBJ2-5|TRBD2|NA|TRBV7-3
CASSLKLAGRETQYF
TGTGCCAGCAGCTTAAAACTAGCGGGCCGAGAGACCCAGTACTTC
>TRBJ2-1|NA|many|TRBV28
CASSFVKGRWVEQFF
TGTGCCAGCAGTTTCGTAAAGGGGCGGTGGGTTGAGCAGTTCTTC
>TRBJ2-3|NA|many|TRBV6-1
CASRPQGWTDTQYF
TGTGCCAGCAGGCCTCAGGGGTGGACAGATACGCAGTATTTT
>TRBJ2-1|NA|NA|TRBV24-1
CAVWGGATNEQFF
TGTGCCGTCTGGGGGGGGGCGACAAATGAGCAGTTCTTC
>TRBJ2-1|TRBD2|few|TRBV12-3/TRBV12-4
CASSLAPPFSGGVYNEQFF
TGTGCCAGCAGTTTAGCCCCCCCCTTTAGCGGGGGGGTGTACAATGAGCAGTTCTTC
>TRBJ2-6|NA|few|TRBV7-3
CASSYWGGGANVLTF
TGTGCCAGCAGCTATTGGGGAGGAGGGGCCAACGTCCTGACTTTC
>TRBJ2-7|NA|NA|TRBV7-2
CATSAGAPGRQYF
TGTGCCACCTCGGCGGGGGCCCCGGGGAGGCAGTACTTC
>TRBJ2-5|NA|NA|TRBV7-9
CASSLVGKETQYF
TGTGCCAGCAGCTTAGTAGGGAAGGAGACCCAGTACTTC
>TRBJ1-1|NA|few|TRBV6-2/TRBV6-3
CASSYSKDTEAFF
TGTGCCAGCAGTTACAGTAAGGACACTGAAGCTTTCTTT
>TRBJ2-2|TRBD1|NA|TRBV20-1
CSATGTANTGELFF
TGCAGTGCTACCGGGACAGCTAACACCGGGGAGCTGTTTTTT
>TRBJ1-2|NA|many|TRBV7-2
CASSLDGGFYYGYTF
TGTGCCAGCAGCTTAGACGGGGGGTTCTACTATGGCTACACCTTC
>TRBJ2-5|TRBD1|NA|TRBV6-1
CASRGQYQETQYF
TGTGCCAGTCGGGGACAGTACCAAGAGACCCAGTACTTC